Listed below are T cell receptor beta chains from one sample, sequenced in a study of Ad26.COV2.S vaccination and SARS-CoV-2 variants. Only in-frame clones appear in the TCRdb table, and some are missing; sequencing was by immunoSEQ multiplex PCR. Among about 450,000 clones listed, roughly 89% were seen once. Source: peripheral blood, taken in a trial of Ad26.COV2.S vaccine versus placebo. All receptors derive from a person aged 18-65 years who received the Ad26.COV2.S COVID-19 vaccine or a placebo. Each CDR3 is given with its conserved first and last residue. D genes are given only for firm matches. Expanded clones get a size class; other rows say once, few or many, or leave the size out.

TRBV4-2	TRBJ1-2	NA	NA	CASSQRGVGVSYTF	TGTGCCAGCAGCCAACGAGGGGTGGGAGTTTCATACACCTTC
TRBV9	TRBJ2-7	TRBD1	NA	CASSVGRDRATYEQYF	TGTGCCAGCAGCGTAGGAAGGGACAGGGCCACCTACGAGCAGTACTTC
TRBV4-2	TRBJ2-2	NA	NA	CASSPRGGSNTGELFF	TGTGCCAGCAGCCCCCGCGGGGGCTCGAACACCGGGGAGCTGTTTTTT
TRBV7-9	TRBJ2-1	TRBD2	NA	CASSFGTSAAYNEQFF	TGTGCCAGCAGCTTCGGGACTAGCGCCGCCTACAATGAGCAGTTCTTC
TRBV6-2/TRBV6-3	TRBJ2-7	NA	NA	CASSYRLGFRYEQYF	TGTGCCAGCAGTTACCGACTAGGATTCAGATACGAGCAGTACTTC
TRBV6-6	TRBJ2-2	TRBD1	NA	CASRGTGDTGELFF	TGTGCCAGCAGGGGGACAGGCGACACCGGGGAGCTGTTTTTT
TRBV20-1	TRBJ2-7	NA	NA	CSARDRLERDF	TGCAGTGCTAGAGATCGACTTGAGAGGGACTTC
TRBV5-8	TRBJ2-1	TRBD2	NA	CASSLFSGVLNEQFF	TGTGCCAGCAGCTTGTTTAGCGGGGTGCTCAATGAGCAGTTCTTC
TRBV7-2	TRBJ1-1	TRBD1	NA	CASSDRGNTEAFF	TGTGCCAGCAGCGACAGGGGGAACACTGAAGCTTTCTTT
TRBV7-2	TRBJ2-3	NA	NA	CASSPNAASGTDTQYF	TGTGCCAGCAGCCCCAACGCGGCTAGCGGCACAGATACGCAGTATTTT
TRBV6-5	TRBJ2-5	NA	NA	CASSYDEEETQYF	TGTGCCAGCAGTTACGATGAGGAAGAGACCCAGTACTTC
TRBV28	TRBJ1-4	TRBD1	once	CASSPRTGGQEKLFF	TGTGCCAGCAGCCCGCGGACAGGGGGACAGGAAAAACTGTTTTTT
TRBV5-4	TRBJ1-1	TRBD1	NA	CASSLEGGVPHVNTEAFF	TGTGCCAGCAGCTTGGAAGGGGGCGTCCCCCATGTGAACACTGAAGCTTTCTTT
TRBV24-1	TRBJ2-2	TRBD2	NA	CATSDFLAGAGELFF	TGTGCCACCAGTGATTTCCTAGCGGGAGCCGGGGAGCTGTTTTTT
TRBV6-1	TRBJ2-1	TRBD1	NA	CASSETGASYNEQFF	TGTGCCAGCAGTGAAACAGGGGCCTCCTACAATGAGCAGTTCTTC
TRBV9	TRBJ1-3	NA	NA	CASSVSGNTIYF	TGTGCCAGCAGCGTCTCTGGAAACACCATATATTTT
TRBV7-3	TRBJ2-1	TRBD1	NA	CASSLGDRGLGEQFF	TGTGCCAGCAGCTTAGGGGACAGGGGGCTGGGTGAGCAGTTCTTC
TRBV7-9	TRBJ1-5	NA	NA	CASSRGAFKGKQPQHF	TGTGCCAGCAGCCGGGGGGCCTTCAAAGGAAAACAGCCCCAGCATTTT
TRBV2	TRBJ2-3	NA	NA	CATEGSTDTQYF	TGTGCCACTGAAGGCTCCACAGATACGCAGTATTTT
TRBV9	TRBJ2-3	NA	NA	CASSPRRDFRISTDTQYF	TGTGCCAGCAGCCCCCGGAGGGACTTCAGGATTAGCACAGATACGCAGTATTTT
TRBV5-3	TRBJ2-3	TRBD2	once	CARRLAGATHTDTQYF	TGTGCCAGAAGGCTAGCGGGGGCGACTCACACAGATACGCAGTATTTT
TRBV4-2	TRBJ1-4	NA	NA	CASSQDTRETNEKLFF	TGTGCCAGCAGCCAAGATACCAGGGAAACTAATGAAAAACTGTTTTTT